The 20 T cell receptor beta chains below come from one sample, sequenced in a study of cytomegalovirus exposure and HLA in healthy donors. Assay used: immunoSEQ multiplex PCR; TCRdb lists only in-frame clones, some missing. In the table there are about 76,000 clones, 94% of which are singletons. The sequenced sample was PBMCs. The receptors stem from a man aged 18 to 35 in good health and CMV-seropositive.

This chain connects TRBV28 to TRBJ1-5, with D unresolved. Trimming removed 3 bases at V and 0 bases at J, with 9 bases between. The CDR3 is 15 residues long. Germline V lookup: CDR1 MDHEN, CDR2 SYDVKM. Here the CDR3 reads CASSFRGNSNQPQHF. The CDR3 DNA reads TGTGCCAGCAGTTTCCGAGGAAATAGCAATCAGCCCCAGCATTTT.

The V call is TRBV9, the J call TRBJ2-1; the D gene is possibly TRBD2 (5 bases). This CDR3 is 15 amino acids long. Trimming took 3 bases from V and 9 from J, leaving 19 bases between them. Germline lookup yields CDR1 SGDLS and CDR2 YYNGEE. The CDR3 DNA is TGTGCCAGCAGCGAATCAGTCTCCCCACGGGGTGAGCAGTTCTTC. This translates into CASSESVSPRGEQFF.

The V and J genes are TRBV21-1 and TRBJ1-3. TRBV21-1 represents a pseudogene. The CDR3 length is 15 residues. The CDR3 sequence: CASGGGRSSGNTIYF. The DNA for the CDR3 is TGTGCCAGCGGCGGGGGCAGGAGCTCTGGAAACACCATATATTTT.

V is TRBV7-3 and J is TRBJ1-1, with 8 bases identical to TRBD1. Germline V gives CDR1 SGHTA, CDR2 FQGTGA. The CDR3 length is 15 residues. V shed 6 bases, J shed 1 base, and the junction held 7 bases outside the gene matches. As DNA, the CDR3 is TGTGCCAGCAGTTTTGGACAGGGCGAGAACACTGAAGCTTTCTTT. Translated, it gives CASSFGQGENTEAFF.

V gene TRBV5-1 combines with J gene TRBJ2-1; 12 positions agree with TRBD2. CDR3 size: 14 residues. With 7 bases clipped from V and 6 bases from J, the junction kept 5 bases outside the gene matches. CDR1 and CDR2 from the germline V gene are SGHRS and YFSETQ. The CDR3 region has the DNA TGCGCCAGCGGGCTAGCGGGAGGGGGCAATGAGCAGTTCTTC. Translation: CASGLAGGGNEQFF. Full variable domain (rest looked up from reference TRBV5-1 and TRBJ2-1): KAGVTQTPRYLIKTRGQQVTLSCSPISGHRSVSWYQQTPGQGLQFLFEYFSETQRNKGNFPGRFSGRQFSNSRSEMNVSTLELGDSALYLCASGLAGGGNEQFFGPGTRLTVL.

Only one count was recorded for this clone. V is TRBV27 and J is TRBJ2-1, with 10 bases matching TRBD2. The CDR3 spans 18 residues. In germline, CDR1 is MNHEY, CDR2 SMNVEV (reference sequence). With V trimmed by 8 bases and J by 0 bases, 13 bases remained unmatched. The CDR3 loop reads CASDGLAGVKSSYNEQFF. In nucleotides, the CDR3 is TGTGCCAGCGATGGGCTAGCGGGGGTTAAGTCCTCCTACAATGAGCAGTTCTTC.

This chain connects TRBV30 to TRBJ2-7, with 11 bases identical to TRBD2. Germline V gene lookup returns CDR1 GTSNPN and CDR2 SVGIG (reference sequence). V gave up 2 bases and J gave up 5 bases; unmatched junction bases: 14. The CDR3 runs 17 residues. The CDR3 reads CAWSRKIRLAGTHEQYF. CDR3 sequence (DNA): TGTGCCTGGAGTAGAAAAATTCGACTAGCGGGGACCCACGAGCAGTACTTC.

V is TRBV7-9 and J is TRBJ2-1, with 10 positions matching TRBD2. Trimming at V came to 1 base and at J to 10 bases, leaving 7 bases not matched to a gene. Looked up from germline, CDR1 is SEHNR and CDR2 is FQNEAQ (reference sequence). CDR3 length: 15 residues. CDR3 nucleotides: TGTGCCAGCAGCTTAGAAGCGGGAGGGCCGGGAGAGCAGTTCTTC. It codes for CASSLEAGGPGEQFF.

This chain connects TRBV6-6 to TRBJ1-1; D unclear. The germline V gene has CDR1 MNHNY and CDR2 SVGAGI (reference sequence). The CDR3 extends over 14 amino acids. The germline V and J ends were trimmed by 1 base and 4 bases, with 10 bases remaining between them. CDR3 protein: CASSYYFAGTEAFF. The CDR3, as DNA: TGTGCCAGCAGTTACTATTTCGCGGGCACTGAAGCTTTCTTT.

The V call is TRBV4-1, the J call TRBJ1-4, with 11 bases lining up with TRBD1. The germline gives CDR1 MGHRA, CDR2 YSYEKL. The J segment lost 3 bases and the V segment lost 3 bases, leaving 3 bases of the junction unmatched. CDR3 length: 16 amino acids. Here the CDR3 DNA reads TGCGCCAGCAGCCACGGACAGGGGGCGGCTAATGAAAAACTGTTTTTT. This sequence encodes CASSHGQGAANEKLFF.

V is TRBV6-1 and J is TRBJ1-2; the D gene is possibly TRBD1 (5 bases). CDR3 size: 13 residues. With 5 bases removed from V and 8 bases from J, the gap between germline ends came to 15 bases. Germline CDR1 is MNHNS and CDR2 is SASEGT. This CDR3 reads CASSQGATRGYTF. CDR3 in DNA: TGTGCCAGCAGTCAAGGGGCAACGCGAGGCTACACCTTC.

J is TRBJ2-7 and V is TRBV5-1, with a tentative D call TRBD1 (6 bases). This CDR3 has 15 amino acids. Trimming stripped 1 base from V and 0 bases from J, with 11 bases between. Germline V gene lookup returns CDR1 SGHRS and CDR2 YFSETQ. The CDR3 spells CASSLPGASSYEQYF. As DNA, the CDR3 is TGCGCCAGCAGCTTGCCAGGGGCGAGCTCCTACGAGCAGTACTTC.

This clone was seen only once. The CDR3 DNA reads as TGTGCCAGCAGTCCTAGCGGGAGGTTGTTTGAGCAGTTCTTC. This codes for CASSPSGRLFEQFF. The chain carries TRBV27 and TRBJ2-1; 11 nucleotides agree with TRBD2. Germline CDR1 is MNHEY and CDR2 is SMNVEV (reference sequence). V trimming: 5 bases; J trimming: 9 bases; junction bases outside the gene matches: 6. There are 14 residues in the CDR3.

The chain is built from TRBV18 and TRBJ2-7; TRBD1 matches 8 bases. CDR3 length equals 14 residues. Germline assignment: CDR1 KGHSH and CDR2 LQKENI. After removal of 3 bases from V and 5 bases from J, the junction contained 6 bases not matched to a gene. The CDR3 is CASSPGTGRHEQYF. CDR3 nucleotide sequence: TGTGCCAGCTCACCCGGGACAGGTCGGCACGAGCAGTACTTC. Looking up the rest from reference TRBV18 and TRBJ2-7 gives the full variable domain: NAGVMQNPRHLVRRRGQEARLRCSPMKGHSHVYWYRQLPEEGLKFMVYLQKENIIDESGMPKERFSAEFPKEGPSILRIQQVVRGDSAAYFCASSPGTGRHEQYFGPGTRLTVT.

The count of this clone is one. V usage is TRBV5-1 and J usage is TRBJ1-5, with D possibly matching TRBD1 (6 bases). Trimming took off 2 bases at V and 4 bases at J, with 13 bases between the two ends. The length of the CDR3 is 15 residues. The germline V gene has CDR1 SGHRS and CDR2 YFSETQ. In nucleotides, the CDR3 is TGCGCCAGCAGCTTAGACTTAGGGGGAAATCAGCCCCAGCATTTT. Protein: CASSLDLGGNQPQHF.

The rearrangement joins TRBV7-2 to TRBJ1-1, with TRBD1 as a possible D gene (6 bases). Trimming removed 1 base at V and 4 bases at J, with 13 bases between. This CDR3 contains 15 residues. In germline, CDR1 is SGHTA, CDR2 FQGNSA. This chain's CDR3 is CASSLGQTGTTEAFF. The CDR3, as DNA: TGTGCCAGCAGCTTAGGTCAAACAGGGACCACTGAAGCTTTCTTT.

This clone was seen only a few times. V usage is TRBV5-1 and J usage is TRBJ2-2; TRBD2 matches at 7 bases. CDR1 and CDR2 (germline): SGHRS, YFSETQ. The V and J ends lost 1 base and 0 bases, in that order; junction bases with no gene match: 0. The CDR3 consists of 15 residues. CDR3 sequence: CASSLSGANTGELFF. CDR3 sequence (DNA): TGCGCCAGCAGCTTGAGCGGGGCGAACACCGGGGAGCTGTTTTTT. The entire variable domain, with the rest obtained from reference TRBV5-1 and TRBJ2-2, is as follows: KAGVTQTPRYLIKTRGQQVTLSCSPISGHRSVSWYQQTPGQGLQFLFEYFSETQRNKGNFPGRFSGRQFSNSRSEMNVSTLELGDSALYLCASSLSGANTGELFFGEGSRLTVL.

The chain combines TRBV5-1 with TRBJ2-1; 8 nucleotides line up with TRBD1. Germline trimming cut 4 bases from V and 3 bases from J; bases unmatched to any gene: 18. Germline V gene sequence: CDR1 SGHRS, CDR2 YFSETQ. CDR3 length equals 19 residues. CDR3 residues: CASSTKGGGQGNFYNEQFF. The CDR3 region has the DNA TGCGCCAGCAGCACTAAGGGGGGTGGACAGGGTAATTTCTACAATGAGCAGTTCTTC.

In this sample, this clone turned up once. This chain links TRBV25-1 with TRBJ1-1; no definite D call. The CDR3 consists of 15 residues. CDR1 MGHDK and CDR2 SYGVNS come from the germline V gene. Trimming took off 2 bases at V and 1 base at J, with 11 bases between the two ends. The CDR3 coding sequence is TGTGCCAGCAGTGAACCGGGCCGGGGGAACACTGAAGCTTTCTTT. Protein: CASSEPGRGNTEAFF.

The V and J genes are TRBV18 and TRBJ2-1, with D tentatively TRBD1 (7 bases). Looked up from germline, CDR1 is KGHSH and CDR2 is LQKENI. The V end was cut by 3 bases, the J end by 7 bases, with 13 bases between. The CDR3 contains 14 residues. CDR3 nucleotide sequence: TGTGCCAGCTCACCGCGGACAGGAGGGAATGAGCAGTTCTTC. Translating it yields CASSPRTGGNEQFF.